The 18 T cell receptor beta chains below were found in one sample sequenced in a study of blood T cell repertoires in COVID-19. The method was immunoSEQ multiplex PCR; TCRdb's version includes in-frame clones alone and lacks a portion of them. The sample carries 150,000 to 180,000 clones, around 84% recorded once. The sequencing input was peripheral blood. The origin of the receptors is a woman between 45 and 65 years old with acute or convalescent COVID-19.

V and J are TRBV2 and TRBJ1-2; TRBD1 aligns across 7 bases. In germline, CDR1 is SNHLY, CDR2 FYNNEI. V lost 5 bases and J lost 3; bases outside the gene matches: 6. The CDR3 is made up of 14 amino acids. In nucleotides, the CDR3 is TGTGCCAGCAGTCGACAGGGTGATTACTATGGCTACACCTTC. It codes for CASSRQGDYYGYTF.

This clone has a single count. The J gene is TRBJ2-1, the V gene TRBV5-4; 10 positions match TRBD2. This CDR3 comprises 15 residues. V gave up 4 bases and J gave up 3 bases; unmatched junction bases: 4. Germline CDR1 reads SGHNT; CDR2 reads YYREEE (reference sequence). The CDR3 DNA sequence: TGTGCCAGCAGCCCCACTAGCGGGAACTACAATGAGCAGTTCTTC. This encodes CASSPTSGNYNEQFF. The variable domain in full, with the rest retrieved from reference TRBV5-4 and TRBJ2-1, is ETGVTQSPTHLIKTRGQQVTLRCSSQSGHNTVSWYQQALGQGPQFIFQYYREEENGRGNFPPRFSGLQFPNYSSELNVNALELDDSALYLCASSPTSGNYNEQFFGPGTRLTVL.

The chain has TRBV15 and TRBJ2-1; 10 bases agree with TRBD2. Germline V CDR1 and CDR2: LNHNV, YYDKDF (reference sequence). This CDR3 is 18 amino acids long. Losses at the gene ends were 2 bases for V and 4 bases for J; bases not matched to a gene: 11. CDR3 residues: CATSRLKREGPPYNEQFF. The DNA for the CDR3 is TGTGCCACCAGCAGACTCAAGCGGGAGGGCCCGCCGTACAATGAGCAGTTCTTC.

The table lists this clone with a count of one. The chain links TRBV19 to TRBJ1-6; no reliable D call. The CDR3 length is 15 residues. Trimming shortened V by 3 bases and J by 7 bases, and 13 bases separated the two germline ends. Germline V gene lookup returns CDR1 LNHDA and CDR2 SQIVND (reference sequence). The CDR3 is CASSMSGSLNSPLHF. Here the CDR3 DNA reads TGTGCCAGTAGTATGTCGGGGTCCCTAAATTCACCCCTCCACTTT.

The chain uses TRBV19 and TRBJ2-7; D gene unclear. The CDR3 consists of 14 residues. Deletions cut 4 bases from V and 3 bases from J, with 13 bases between. In germline, CDR1 is LNHDA, CDR2 SQIVND (reference sequence). The DNA for the CDR3 is TGTGCCAGTAGTACAGGCCGTGGTTACTACGAGCAGTACTTC. Amino acids: CASSTGRGYYEQYF.

This clone was seen a handful of times. J is TRBJ2-1 and V is TRBV11-3; 13 bases agree with TRBD2. V was pared by 6 bases and J by 6 bases, with 11 bases of the junction left unmatched. The CDR3 sequence is 17 residues long. CDR1 and CDR2 (germline): SGHNT, YENEEA. The CDR3 sequence is CASSKTSGGPLSNEQFF. CDR3 sequence (DNA): TGTGCCAGCAGTAAGACTAGCGGGGGGCCCCTTTCCAATGAGCAGTTCTTC.

The rearrangement uses TRBV7-2 and TRBJ2-7; weak D call: TRBD1 (6 bases). Trimming removed 5 bases at V and 2 bases at J, with 13 bases between. The CDR3 covers 14 residues. Germline V gene data show CDR1 as SGHTA and CDR2 as FQGNSA. Here the CDR3 reads CASSVRTAPYEQYF. The CDR3 DNA reads TGTGCCAGCAGCGTAAGGACAGCCCCCTACGAGCAGTACTTC.

This clone was seen a few times. The chain joins TRBV10-3 to TRBJ1-5, with TRBD1 matching 9 bases. Germline CDR1 ENHRY, CDR2 SYGVKD. J lost 5 bases, V lost 5 bases, and 4 bases had no gene match. This CDR3 is 14 amino acids long. As DNA, the CDR3 is TGTGCCATCAGTTCCACAGGGGGCGATCAGCCCCAGCATTTT. Translated: CAISSTGGDQPQHF.

J is TRBJ2-3 and V is TRBV5-1; no firm D call. V lost 6 bases and J lost 6, with 11 bases in between. CDR1 and CDR2 from the germline V gene are SGHRS and YFSETQ. This CDR3 comprises 12 residues. This CDR3 is CASTSTLDTQYF. For the CDR3, the DNA is TGCGCCAGCACCTCTACCTTGGATACGCAGTATTTT.

V is TRBV5-1 and J is TRBJ2-5, with 7 positions matching TRBD2. The V and J ends lost 0 bases and 5 bases, in that order; junction bases with no gene match: 7. CDR3 size: 15 residues. The germline gives CDR1 SGHRS, CDR2 YFSETQ. CDR3 in amino acids: CASSLELRRGETQYF. Written as DNA, the CDR3 is TGCGCCAGCAGCTTGGAACTTCGGCGGGGGGAGACCCAGTACTTC.

Note on this clone: This specimen includes other DNA sequences encoding the same CDR3. This rearrangement joins TRBV18 to TRBJ2-7; D is undetermined. Trimming removed 0 bases from V and 0 bases from J, with 3 bases in between. The germline gives CDR1 KGHSH, CDR2 LQKENI. The CDR3 is 13 amino acids. CDR3 in DNA: TGTGCCAGCTCACCACCTAGCTCCTACGAGCAGTACTTC. As protein: CASSPPSSYEQYF.

The CDR3 coding sequence is TGTGCCAGCAGCTCTGGGTTTGCGGGAGACGCAGATACGCAGTATTTT. As protein: CASSSGFAGDADTQYF. The J gene is TRBJ2-3, the V gene TRBV11-2; 7 positions agree with TRBD2. V lost 4 bases, J lost 4 bases, and 11 bases stayed unmatched. The CDR3 is made up of 16 amino acids. Germline V gives CDR1 SGHAT, CDR2 FQNNGV.

The chain carries TRBV4-1 and TRBJ2-3; D is unresolved. V lost 0 bases and J lost 1, with 8 bases in between. This CDR3 has 15 residues. Per the germline V gene, CDR1 is MGHRA and CDR2 is YSYEKL. The DNA of the CDR3 is TGCGCCAGCAGCCAAGATGAGCCCGGCACAGATACGCAGTATTTT. This sequence encodes CASSQDEPGTDTQYF.

V and J are TRBV21-1 and TRBJ2-3; the DNA was not used to check the table's D call, TRBD1. TRBV21-1 is annotated as a pseudogene. CDR3 size: 14 residues. The CDR3 loop reads CASIGQGTTDTQYF. CDR3 DNA: TGTGCCAGCATCGGACAGGGGACCACAGATACGCAGTATTTT.

The rearrangement uses TRBV30 and TRBJ2-7, with TRBD1 identical over 7 bases. The V and J ends lost 0 bases and 0 bases, in that order; junction bases with no gene match: 5. Germline values: CDR1 GTSNPN, CDR2 SVGIG (reference sequence). CDR3 length: 15 amino acids. The CDR3 loop reads CAWSVGTVVSYEQYF. For the CDR3, the DNA is TGTGCCTGGAGTGTCGGGACAGTTGTCTCCTACGAGCAGTACTTC.

The chain combines TRBV18 with TRBJ1-4; D may be TRBD1 (5 bases). The CDR3 is 14 residues long. The germline V and J ends were trimmed by 3 bases and 8 bases, with 13 bases remaining between them. Germline V CDR1 and CDR2: KGHSH, LQKENI. CDR3 residues: CASSPATVGEKLFF. The CDR3 DNA reads TGTGCCAGCTCACCCGCGACAGTCGGGGAAAAACTGTTTTTT.

This clone came up once. The J gene is TRBJ1-2, the V gene TRBV10-3, with a tentative D call TRBD1 (5 bases). V shed 0 bases and J shed 0 bases, with 11 bases lying between them. The length of the CDR3 is 16 residues. Germline CDR1 reads ENHRY; CDR2 reads SYGVKD. CDR3 loop: CAISESTRGANYGYTF. The CDR3 nucleotides are TGTGCCATCAGTGAGTCGACTCGGGGGGCTAACTATGGCTACACCTTC.

The gene calls are TRBV19 and TRBJ1-2; 12 bases match TRBD1. CDR1 is LNHDA and CDR2 is SQIVND in the germline V gene (reference sequence). The CDR3 is 13 amino acids. DNA of the CDR3: TGTAGGGGAGGGACAGGGGGCTATGGCGGCTACACCTTC. It encodes CRGGTGGYGGYTF.